The sequence of this TCR beta chain was determined in a study of CD8+ T cells in alopecia areata. Study-level background: Tofacitinib was taken orally by treated patients, and the dose was 5 to 10 mg twice daily.

Whole-study results and caveats: Among the top 100, expanded CD8+ clones, as well as scalp clonality, were significantly decreased by tofacitinib.

This clone was observed a handful of times. The antigen remains unidentified. Trimming left V 3 bases short and J 11 bases short, with 23 bases between. Germline values: CDR1 SEHNR, CDR2 FQNEAQ (reference sequence). This CDR3 has 16 residues. The treatment here: oral pan-JAK inhibitor, 5-10 mg twice daily. Peripheral blood and lesional scalp punch biopsies were taken from alopecia areata patients. RNA, once extracted, was reverse transcribed into cDNA for use as the sequencing template. Repertoires were generated with immunoSEQ multiplex PCR, while TCRdb's copy carries only in-frame clones and drops some. The profile shows 87,000 or so clones, 70% to 80% of them singletons.

Sequenced material: CD8+ T cells sorted from blood, taken between weeks 44 and 45, from a patient treated with tofacitinib. V and J are TRBV7-9 and TRBJ2-1; D is undetermined. The receptor's source is a human donor with alopecia areata. CDR3 protein: CASSFPIGNEQFKQFF. DNA for the CDR3: TGTGCCAGCAGCTTTCCGATAGGCAATGAGCAGTTTAAGCAGTTCTTC. The variable domain in full, with the rest retrieved from reference TRBV7-9 and TRBJ2-1, is DTGVSQNPRHKITKRGQNVTFRCDPISEHNRLYWYRQTLGQGPEFLTYFQNEAQLEKSRLLSDRFSAERPKGSFSTLEIQRTEQGDSAMYLCASSFPIGNEQFKQFFGPGTRLTVL.